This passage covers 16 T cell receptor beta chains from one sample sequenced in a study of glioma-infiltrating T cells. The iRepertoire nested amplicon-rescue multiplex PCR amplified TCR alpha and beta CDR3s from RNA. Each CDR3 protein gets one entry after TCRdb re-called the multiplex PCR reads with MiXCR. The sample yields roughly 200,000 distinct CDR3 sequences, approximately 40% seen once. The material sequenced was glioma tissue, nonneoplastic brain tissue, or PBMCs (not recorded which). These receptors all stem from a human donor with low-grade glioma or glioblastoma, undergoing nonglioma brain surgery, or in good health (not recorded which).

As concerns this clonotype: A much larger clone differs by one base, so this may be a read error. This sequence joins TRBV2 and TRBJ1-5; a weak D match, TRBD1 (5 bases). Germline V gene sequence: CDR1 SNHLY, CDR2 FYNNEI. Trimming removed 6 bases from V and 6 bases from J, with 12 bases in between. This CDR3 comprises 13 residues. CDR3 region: CASRGRVTQPQHF. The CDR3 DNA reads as TGTGCCAGCAGGGGCAGGGTAACTCAGCCCCAGCATTTT.

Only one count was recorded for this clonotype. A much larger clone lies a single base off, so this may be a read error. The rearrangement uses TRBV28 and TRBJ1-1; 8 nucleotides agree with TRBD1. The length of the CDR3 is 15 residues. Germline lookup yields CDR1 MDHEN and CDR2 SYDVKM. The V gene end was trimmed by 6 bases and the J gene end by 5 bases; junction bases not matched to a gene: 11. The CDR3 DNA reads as TGTGCCAGCAGCAATGGACAGGGTGTTATGACTGAAGCTTTCTTT. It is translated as CASSNGQGVMTEAFF.

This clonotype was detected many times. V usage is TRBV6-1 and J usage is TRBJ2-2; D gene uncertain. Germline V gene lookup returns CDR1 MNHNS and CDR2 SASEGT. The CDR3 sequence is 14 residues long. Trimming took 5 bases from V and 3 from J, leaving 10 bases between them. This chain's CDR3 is CASSILHYTGELFF. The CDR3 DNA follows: TGTGCCAGCAGTATATTACATTACACCGGGGAGCTGTTTTTT.

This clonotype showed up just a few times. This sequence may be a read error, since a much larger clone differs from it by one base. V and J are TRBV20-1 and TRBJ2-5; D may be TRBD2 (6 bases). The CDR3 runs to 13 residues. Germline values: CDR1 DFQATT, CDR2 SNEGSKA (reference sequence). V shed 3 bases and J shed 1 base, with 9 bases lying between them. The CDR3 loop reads CSASRGIQETQYF. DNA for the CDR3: TGCAGTGCTAGTCGGGGGATCCAAGAGACCCAGTACTTC.

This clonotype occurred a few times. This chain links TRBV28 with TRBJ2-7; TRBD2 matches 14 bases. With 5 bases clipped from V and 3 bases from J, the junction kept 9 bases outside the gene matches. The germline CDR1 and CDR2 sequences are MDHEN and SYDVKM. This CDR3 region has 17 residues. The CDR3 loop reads CASSPPSGTSGSYEQYF. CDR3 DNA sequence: TGTGCCAGCAGTCCCCCGTCCGGGACTAGCGGGAGCTACGAGCAGTACTTC.

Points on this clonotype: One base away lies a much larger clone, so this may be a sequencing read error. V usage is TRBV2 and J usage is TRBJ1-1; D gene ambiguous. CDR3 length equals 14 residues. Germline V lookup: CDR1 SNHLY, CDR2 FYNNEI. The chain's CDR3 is CASSGYTMNNEAFF. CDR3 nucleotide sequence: TGTGCCAGCAGTGGTTACACGATGAACAATGAAGCTTTCTTT.

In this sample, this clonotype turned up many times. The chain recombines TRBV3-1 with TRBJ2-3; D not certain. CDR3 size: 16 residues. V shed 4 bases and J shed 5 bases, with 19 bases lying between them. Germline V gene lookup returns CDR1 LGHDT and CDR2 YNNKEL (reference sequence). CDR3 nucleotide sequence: TGTGCCAGCAGCCCTGACTCTGCTATGCCTCGAGATACGCAGTATTTT. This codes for CASSPDSAMPRDTQYF.

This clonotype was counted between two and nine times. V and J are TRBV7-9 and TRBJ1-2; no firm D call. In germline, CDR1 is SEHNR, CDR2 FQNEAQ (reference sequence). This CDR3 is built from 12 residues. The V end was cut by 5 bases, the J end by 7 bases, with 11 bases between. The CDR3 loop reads CASSPGGGGYTF. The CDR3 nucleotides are TGTGCCAGCAGCCCAGGTGGAGGTGGCTACACCTTC.

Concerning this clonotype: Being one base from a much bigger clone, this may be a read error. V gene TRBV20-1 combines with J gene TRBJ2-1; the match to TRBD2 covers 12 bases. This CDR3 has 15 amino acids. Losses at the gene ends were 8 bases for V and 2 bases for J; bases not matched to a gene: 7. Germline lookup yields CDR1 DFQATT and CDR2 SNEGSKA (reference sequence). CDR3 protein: CSSDLAGGPYNEQFF. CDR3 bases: TGCAGTTCTGATCTAGCGGGAGGGCCCTACAATGAGCAGTTCTTC.

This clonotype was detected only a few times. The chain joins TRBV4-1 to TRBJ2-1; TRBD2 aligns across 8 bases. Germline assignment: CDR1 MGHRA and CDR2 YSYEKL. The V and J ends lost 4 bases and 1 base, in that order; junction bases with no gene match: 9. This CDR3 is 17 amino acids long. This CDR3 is CASSRKSSSGSYNEQFF. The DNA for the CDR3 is TGCGCCAGCAGCCGCAAATCGTCTAGCGGGTCCTACAATGAGCAGTTCTTC.

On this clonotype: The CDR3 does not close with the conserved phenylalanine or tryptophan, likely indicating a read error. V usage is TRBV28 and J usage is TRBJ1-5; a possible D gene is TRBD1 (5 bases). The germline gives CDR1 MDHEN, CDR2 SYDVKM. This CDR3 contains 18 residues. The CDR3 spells CANSLWGPDFFSNQPQHY. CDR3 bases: TGTGCCAACAGTTTATGGGGCCCGGATTTTTTTAGCAATCAGCCCCAGCATTAT.

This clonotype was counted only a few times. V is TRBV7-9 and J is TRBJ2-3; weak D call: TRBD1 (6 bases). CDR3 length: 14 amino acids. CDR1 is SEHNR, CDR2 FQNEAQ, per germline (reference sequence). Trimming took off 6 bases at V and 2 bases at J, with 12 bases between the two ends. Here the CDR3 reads CASSSDRYTDTQYF. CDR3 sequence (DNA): TGTGCCAGCAGTTCGGACAGATACACAGATACGCAGTATTTT.

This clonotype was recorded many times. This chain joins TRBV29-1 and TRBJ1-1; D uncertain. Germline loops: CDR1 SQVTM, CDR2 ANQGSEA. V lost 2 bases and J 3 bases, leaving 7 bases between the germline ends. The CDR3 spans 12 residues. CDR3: CSVEYGDTEAFF. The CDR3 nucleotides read TGCAGCGTTGAATATGGGGACACTGAAGCTTTCTTT. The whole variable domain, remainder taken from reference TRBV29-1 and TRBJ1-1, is SAVISQKPSRDICQRGTSLTIQCQVDSQVTMMFWYRQQPGQSLTLIATANQGSEATYESGFVIDKFPISRPNLTFSTLTVSNMSPEDSSIYLCSVEYGDTEAFFGQGTRLTVV.

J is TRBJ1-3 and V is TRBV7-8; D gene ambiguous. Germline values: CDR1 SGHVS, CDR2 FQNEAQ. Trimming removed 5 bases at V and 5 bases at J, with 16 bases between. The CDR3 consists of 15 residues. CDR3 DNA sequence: TGTGCCAGCAGCCTGGACGACCCGGGGAGAAACACCATATATTTT. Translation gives CASSLDDPGRNTIYF.

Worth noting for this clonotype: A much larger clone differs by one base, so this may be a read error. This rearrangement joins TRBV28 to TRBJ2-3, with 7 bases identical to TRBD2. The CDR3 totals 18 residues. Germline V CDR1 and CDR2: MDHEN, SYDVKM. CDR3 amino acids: CASSFASGSSRRTNTQYF. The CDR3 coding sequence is TGTGCCAGCAGTTTCGCTAGCGGCTCCTCCAGACGCACAAATACGCAGTATTTT.

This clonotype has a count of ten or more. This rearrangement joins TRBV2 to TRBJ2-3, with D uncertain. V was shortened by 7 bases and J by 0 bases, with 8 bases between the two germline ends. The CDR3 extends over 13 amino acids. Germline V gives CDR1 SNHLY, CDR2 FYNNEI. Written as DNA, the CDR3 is TGTGCCAGCAATCTGGAAAGCACAGATACGCAGTATTTT. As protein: CASNLESTDTQYF.